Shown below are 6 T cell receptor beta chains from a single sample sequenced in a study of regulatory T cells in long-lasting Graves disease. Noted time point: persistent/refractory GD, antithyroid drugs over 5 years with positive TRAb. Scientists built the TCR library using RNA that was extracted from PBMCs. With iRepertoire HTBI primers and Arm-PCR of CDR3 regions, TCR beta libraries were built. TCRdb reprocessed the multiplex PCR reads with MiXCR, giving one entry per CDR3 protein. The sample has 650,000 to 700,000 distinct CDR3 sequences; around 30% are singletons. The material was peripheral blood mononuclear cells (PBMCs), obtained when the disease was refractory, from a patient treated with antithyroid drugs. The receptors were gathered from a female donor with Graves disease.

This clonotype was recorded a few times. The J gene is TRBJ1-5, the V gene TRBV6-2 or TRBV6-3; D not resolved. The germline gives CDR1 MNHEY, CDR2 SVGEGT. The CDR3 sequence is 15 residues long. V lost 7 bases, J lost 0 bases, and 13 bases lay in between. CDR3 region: CASTAGFHSNQPQHF. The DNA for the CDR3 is TGTGCCAGCACCGCCGGCTTCCATAGCAATCAGCCCCAGCATTTT.

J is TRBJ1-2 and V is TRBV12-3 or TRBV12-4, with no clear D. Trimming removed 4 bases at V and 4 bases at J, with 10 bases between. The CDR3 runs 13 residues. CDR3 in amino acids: CASSSGNSYGYTF. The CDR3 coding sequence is TGTGCCAGCAGTTCAGGCAACAGCTATGGCTACACCTTC.

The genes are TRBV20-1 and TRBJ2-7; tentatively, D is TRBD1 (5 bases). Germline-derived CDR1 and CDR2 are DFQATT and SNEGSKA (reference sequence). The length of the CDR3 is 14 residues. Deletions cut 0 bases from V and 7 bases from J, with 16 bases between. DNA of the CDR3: TGCAGTGCTAGAGATCCAGGGTCCGGAAGGGAGCAGTACTTC. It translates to CSARDPGSGREQYF.

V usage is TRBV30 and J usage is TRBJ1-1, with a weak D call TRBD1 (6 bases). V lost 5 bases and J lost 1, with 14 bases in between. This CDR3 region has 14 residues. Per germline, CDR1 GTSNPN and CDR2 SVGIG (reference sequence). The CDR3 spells CAWSTGTRNTEAFF. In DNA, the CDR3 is TGTGCCTGGTCCACCGGGACAAGGAACACTGAAGCTTTCTTT. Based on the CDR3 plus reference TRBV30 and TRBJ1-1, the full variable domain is SQTIHQWPATLVQPVGSPLSLECTVEGTSNPNLYWYRQAAGRGLQLLFYSVGIGQISSEVPQNLSASRPQDRQFILSSKKLLLSDSGFYLCAWSTGTRNTEAFFGQGTRLTVV.

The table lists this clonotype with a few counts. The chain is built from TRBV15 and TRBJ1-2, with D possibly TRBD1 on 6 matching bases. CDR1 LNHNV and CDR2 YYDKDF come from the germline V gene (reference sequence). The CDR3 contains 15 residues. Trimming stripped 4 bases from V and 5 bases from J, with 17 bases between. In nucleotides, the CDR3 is TGTGCCACCAGCACGAGTGGGGGGCCGAAATATGGCTACACCTTC. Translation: CATSTSGGPKYGYTF.

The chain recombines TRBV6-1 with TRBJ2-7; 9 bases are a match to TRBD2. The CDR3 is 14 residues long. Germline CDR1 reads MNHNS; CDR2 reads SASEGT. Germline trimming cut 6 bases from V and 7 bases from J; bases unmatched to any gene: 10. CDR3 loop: CASSPAGGVGEQYF. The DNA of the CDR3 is TGTGCCAGCAGCCCAGCGGGGGGAGTGGGGGAGCAGTACTTC.